This TCR beta chain was found in a study of shared clonotypes between healthy human individuals. As for the study in general: Each donor's CD8 memory used one plate, CD8 naive two, each CD4 subset three.

The split of CD4+ cells yielded CD45RA+ naive and CD45RA-negative memory subsets. The germline V gene encodes CDR1 MNHEY and CDR2 SVGAGI. CDR3 length: 11 amino acids. The V end was cut by 8 bases, the J end by 5 bases, with 6 bases between. This clone came up once. The input for sorted-subset replicate PCRs was approximately 200 ng DNA, tens of thousands of T cell genomes. The assay was immunoSEQ multiplex PCR, and TCRdb's table has in-frame clones only and misses some. The table shows 2,100,000 or so clones, with under 97% occurring only once. This sequence originates from a man in his late teens or twenties in good health. V is TRBV6-5 and J is TRBJ2-2; the D is unclear. The material sequenced was naive CD4+ T cells sorted from blood. The subset denotes: CD45RA+ positively selected. In DNA, the CDR3 is TGTGCCAGCGGGTGGACCGGGGAGCTGTTTTTT. Its translation is CASGWTGELFF.